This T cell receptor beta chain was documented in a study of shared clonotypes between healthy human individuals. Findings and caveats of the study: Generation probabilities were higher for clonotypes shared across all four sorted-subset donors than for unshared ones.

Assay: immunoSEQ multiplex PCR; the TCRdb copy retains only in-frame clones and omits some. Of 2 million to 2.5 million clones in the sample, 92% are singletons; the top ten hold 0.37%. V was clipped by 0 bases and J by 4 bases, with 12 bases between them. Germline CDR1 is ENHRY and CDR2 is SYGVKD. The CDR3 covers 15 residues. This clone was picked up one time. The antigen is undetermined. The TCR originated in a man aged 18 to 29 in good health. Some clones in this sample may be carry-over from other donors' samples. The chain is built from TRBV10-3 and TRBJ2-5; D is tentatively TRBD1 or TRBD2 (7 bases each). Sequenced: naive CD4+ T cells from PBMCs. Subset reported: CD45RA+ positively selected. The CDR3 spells CAISESVRGGETQYF. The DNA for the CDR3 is TGTGCCATCAGTGAGTCGGTCAGGGGGGGAGAGACCCAGTACTTC.